This TCR beta chain was captured by sequencing in a study of blood T cell repertoires in COVID-19. Whole-study context: Researchers got acute and convalescent COVID-19 samples from the United States, Italy and Spain.

Germline trimming cut 0 bases from V and 11 bases from J; bases unmatched to any gene: 6. CDR1 is SGHRS, CDR2 YFSETQ, per germline. The CDR3 is 15 residues long. The assay was immunoSEQ multiplex PCR, and TCRdb's table has in-frame clones only and misses some. The table lists almost 200,000 clones, about 76% of them singletons. The receptor was isolated from a woman in her thirties or forties with COVID-19, enrolled during active disease. Sample: peripheral blood. The chain recombines TRBV5-1 with TRBJ1-6; TRBD1 matches at 9 bases. CDR3 amino acids: CASSLVGDRVTPLHF. CDR3 DNA: TGCGCCAGCAGCTTGGTGGGGGACAGGGTGACACCCCTCCACTTT. Using reference TRBV5-1 and TRBJ1-6 for the parts outside the CDR3, the full variable domain is KAGVTQTPRYLIKTRGQQVTLSCSPISGHRSVSWYQQTPGQGLQFLFEYFSETQRNKGNFPGRFSGRQFSNSRSEMNVSTLELGDSALYLCASSLVGDRVTPLHFGNGTRLTVT.